The source of this T cell receptor (beta chain) is a study of CDR3 diversity in severe acne. In this sample, this clonotype turned up a few times. TCRdb reprocessed the PCR reads via MiXCR and lists one record per CDR3 protein. The sample lists more than 85,000 distinct CDR3 sequences; more than 45% were seen once. The sequence came from a male donor with acne. Sequenced input: blood.

The CDR3 protein is CASSLERGLIVNTGELFF. The CDR3 DNA sequence: TGTGCCAGCAGCTTGGAGAGGGGGCTTATAGTGAACACCGGGGAGCTGTTTTTT. The chain has TRBV5-6 and TRBJ2-2; 7 bases match TRBD1. This CDR3 contains 18 residues. J gave up 1 base and V 0 bases, and 9 bases lay outside the gene matches. Germline-derived CDR1 and CDR2 are SGHDT and YYEEEE.